This T cell receptor (beta chain) was captured in a study of T cell responses to AZD1222 COVID-19 vaccine listed by TCRdb under 2021. Background for the entire study: Because spike-specific TCR depth and breadth did not differ between the two schedules, AZD1222 recipients who got a second dose at roughly 4 weeks were pooled with those who got a second dose at roughly 12 weeks. TCR sequencing was performed for fewer than 250 trial participants, of whom around 210 were given two doses of AZD1222 and around 25 were given two doses of MenACWY control vaccine. Enrollment into the trials was organized by age into subgroups of 18-55, 56-69 and 70-plus years, and those subgroups contained approximately 150, 30 and 60 TCR-sequenced participants, respectively.

Broader findings and caveats from the paper: In the small 56-69-year group, the increase in depth fell short of significance, most likely because of low power. The vaccine-associated CD4 TCRs covered the entire spike protein, and the dominant responses fell in regions 160-218 and 743-854. Because no samples from the day 14 peak response were available, repertoires could be characterized only after the peak T cell response. Conclusions about previously exposed vaccinees are limited, since just six or seven AZD1222 recipients were seropositive for SARS-CoV-2 at baseline. Most participants were white British and females outnumbered males, and the authors suggested that clonal diversity may have been underestimated. Nearly half of unique spike-specific TCRs reportedly recognized epitopes outside regions mutated in the B.1.351 and B.1.1.7 variants. After two AZD1222 doses, spike-specific TCR breadth and depth were significantly higher than at day 0 and than in MenACWY recipients.

Of note for this clone: Its specific antigen is unknown. Base qualities were left out, and no much larger clone turns up one base away.

The time point label here, explained by the study, means: baseline before first vaccination. Vaccinee samples were obtained from the UK trials COV001 and COV002, which included a single-blind randomized controlled phase 2/3 trial of AZD1222 (ChAdOx1 nCoV-19) in healthy adults. Trial participant PBMC samples were collected at day 0 and day 28 after the second dose for TCRbeta chain sequencing. The CDR3 regions of human TCRbeta chains were analyzed by immunosequencing. As for how the authors treated the data: Repertoire TCRs were checked for matches against a reference library of SARS-CoV-2-specific TCRs that had been generated using the MIRA antigen-specificity platform. Breadth meant the fraction of unique TCRs that were SARS-CoV-2-associated, whereas depth meant the fraction of total T cells that were SARS-CoV-2-associated. Using the MIRA data, each spike-specific TCR was assigned both to the spike region to which the TCR was reactive and to a CD4 or CD8 class. Log10-transformed breadth and depth values were compared by one-way ANOVA with Sidak's multiple comparisons tests. Drawn from immuneACCESS, this table holds only the in-frame rearrangements with V and J called that TCRdb kept. Clones are partly lost; checked studies trace under half to an unresolved V gene and leave the rest unexplained. From that table come the V and J calls and clone size; the DNA was used to work out D and trimming. This sample comprises some 96,000 clones, less than 90% of them detected only once. The ten largest account for about 1.7% of the sample.

This clonotype was sampled from an adult in good health. The sample consisted of peripheral blood, taken on day 0 of AZD1222 vaccination.

The nucleotide sequence reads TGTGCCAGCTCACAGGGAGCGGGCCCACCGGCTTTCTTT. Translated, it reads CASSQGAGPPAFF. The sequence joins TRBV18 to TRBJ1-1; too little of a D gene remains to name it. As encoded in the germline V gene, CDR1 is KGHSH while CDR2 is LQKENI. CDR3 length: 13 amino acids, cysteine to phenylalanine. Just the 39-base CDR3 DNA is kept, in frame starting at base 1. V lost 4 bases and J lost 11 bases; the stretch between them is 17 bases long.